The 22 T cell receptor beta chains in this list originate from one sample, sequenced in a study of T cell repertoires in cytomegalovirus infection. TCRdb passed the reads through MiXCR, listing each CDR3 protein once. The sample carries 830,000 or so distinct CDR3 sequences, 30% to 35% recorded once. These TCRs' antigens remain unknown. Specimen: cultured CD8+ T cells from PBMCs, collected from culture after CMV antigen stimulation. All receptors derive from a human donor in good health (CMV status not recorded). Some clones in this sample may be carry-over from other donors' samples.

The CDR3 nucleotides are TGTGCCAGCGGTCGACAGCCTAGCACAGATACGCAGTATTTT. Protein product: CASGRQPSTDTQYF. The chain carries TRBV27 and TRBJ2-3, with a weak D call TRBD1 (5 bases). V lost 8 bases and J 0 bases, leaving 12 bases between the germline ends. The germline V gene has CDR1 MNHEY and CDR2 SMNVEV (reference sequence). This CDR3 spans 14 amino acids.

This clonotype has at least ten counts. V is TRBV2 and J is TRBJ1-1; TRBD1 agrees at 7 bases. J lost 0 bases, V lost 8 bases, and 6 bases had no gene match. Germline V gene sequence: CDR1 SNHLY, CDR2 FYNNEI. CDR3 length: 14 amino acids. CDR3 DNA sequence: TGTGCCAGCTTGGACAGGAGATTGAACACTGAAGCTTTCTTT. Its translation is CASLDRRLNTEAFF.

This clonotype has a handful of counts. The J gene is TRBJ1-6, the V gene TRBV28; the D is unclear. V shed 5 bases and J shed 1 base, with 9 bases lying between them. The CDR3 consists of 15 residues. Per germline, CDR1 MDHEN and CDR2 SYDVKM. In DNA, the CDR3 is TGTGCCAGCAGTGTCCAGAGGTCCTATAATTCACCCCTCCACTTT. Protein sequence: CASSVQRSYNSPLHF.

The J gene is TRBJ1-1, the V gene TRBV2; D perhaps matches TRBD1 (5 bases). V was cut by 11 bases and J by 1 base, with 14 bases left in between. The CDR3 has 13 amino acids. Germline CDR1 is SNHLY and CDR2 is FYNNEI. The CDR3 protein is CALQRGRNTEAFF. The CDR3 nucleotides read TGTGCCCTTCAACGGGGACGGAACACTGAAGCTTTCTTT.

Ten or more counts support this clonotype. The chain carries TRBV7-6 and TRBJ2-2; D is uncertain. Germline V gives CDR1 SGHVS, CDR2 FNYEAQ. V was cut by 2 bases and J by 2 bases, with 9 bases left in between. The CDR3 is 15 residues long. Here the CDR3 reads CASSLRTVNTGELFF. The CDR3 DNA follows: TGTGCCAGCAGCTTACGCACTGTTAACACCGGGGAGCTGTTTTTT.

The rearrangement joins TRBV14 to TRBJ1-1; a weak D match, TRBD1 (5 bases). The CDR3 extends over 18 amino acids. CDR1 and CDR2 from the germline V gene are SGHDN and FVKESK. V lost 1 base, J lost 5 bases, and 23 bases lay in between. CDR3 amino acids: CASSQVVGVRGRKTEAFF. The CDR3 coding sequence is TGTGCCAGCAGCCAAGTAGTAGGGGTTAGAGGTAGAAAAACTGAAGCTTTCTTT.

V gene TRBV20-1 combines with J gene TRBJ2-3; D might be TRBD1 or TRBD2, each matching 5 bases. Germline V gives CDR1 DFQATT, CDR2 SNEGSKA (reference sequence). This CDR3 comprises 16 residues. V lost 0 bases and J lost 7, with 20 bases in between. CDR3 DNA sequence: TGCAGTGCTAGAGAACCTATAGGGACCGAGCGGCATACGCAGTATTTT. Amino acid sequence: CSAREPIGTERHTQYF.

The rearrangement joins TRBV7-9 to TRBJ2-1, with 16 bases fitting TRBD2. Germline CDR1 and CDR2: SEHNR and FQNEAQ (reference sequence). The CDR3 spans 18 residues. The V segment lost 3 bases and the J segment 7 bases; nucleotides outside the gene matches: 9. The CDR3 bases are TGTGCCAGCAGCTTCCGCCCTGGGACTAGCGGGGGGGTTAATGAGCAGTTCTTC. It yields the protein CASSFRPGTSGGVNEQFF.

CDR3 bases: TGTGCCAGTAGGCACTCAGGCGTGCGGCAGCCCCAGCATTTT. Its translation is CASRHSGVRQPQHF. The V gene is TRBV19, the J gene TRBJ1-5, with unresolved D. Germline CDR1 reads LNHDA; CDR2 reads SQIVND (reference sequence). The CDR3 is 14 amino acids. Trimming removed 6 bases at V and 7 bases at J, with 16 bases between. The full variable domain, rest sourced from reference TRBV19 and TRBJ1-5, is DGGITQSPKYLFRKEGQNVTLSCEQNLNHDAMYWYRQDPGQGLRLIYYSQIVNDFQKGDIAEGYSVSREKKESFPLTVTSAQKNPTAFYLCASRHSGVRQPQHFGDGTRLSIL.

A single count supports this clonotype. The chain couples TRBV4-1 to TRBJ1-6; perhaps TRBD1 as D (5 bases). CDR3 length: 14 amino acids. The germline V gene encodes CDR1 MGHRA and CDR2 YSYEKL. The V gene lost 0 bases and the J gene lost 9 bases, with 9 bases spanning the gap. CDR3 in DNA: TGCGCCAGCAGCCAAGAGACAGAGTTTTCACCCCTCCACTTT. This sequence encodes CASSQETEFSPLHF.

This rearrangement joins TRBV15 to TRBJ2-5, with 7 bases that match TRBD1. The CDR3 spans 12 residues. Germline V CDR1 and CDR2: LNHNV, YYDKDF (reference sequence). Trimming cost V 1 base and J 13 bases; bases outside gene matches: 6. This CDR3 reads CATSRGGDRLYF. DNA for the CDR3: TGTGCCACCAGCAGAGGAGGGGACAGACTGTACTTC.

This clonotype was counted ten times or more. The V gene is TRBV7-6, the J gene TRBJ1-1, with D possibly TRBD1 on 5 matching bases. Trimming pared 1 base from V and 2 bases from J, leaving 20 bases between. Germline-derived CDR1 and CDR2 are SGHVS and FNYEAQ. This CDR3 is 18 amino acids long. CDR3 sequence reads: CASSLDLLGGGGNTEAFF. CDR3 bases: TGTGCCAGCAGCTTAGATTTGTTAGGTGGGGGAGGAAACACTGAAGCTTTCTTT.

This clonotype was observed at least ten times. This chain connects TRBV7-2 to TRBJ2-5, with 8 bases matching TRBD2. In germline, CDR1 is SGHTA, CDR2 FQGNSA. Germline trimming cut 6 bases from V and 4 bases from J; bases unmatched to any gene: 7. The CDR3 is 14 amino acids. CDR3 protein: CASRLGTSGETQYF. Here the CDR3 DNA reads TGTGCCAGCAGACTGGGTACTAGCGGAGAGACCCAGTACTTC. Complete variable domain (other parts from reference TRBV7-2 and TRBJ2-5): GAGVSQSPSNKVTEKGKDVELRCDPISGHTALYWYRQSLGQGLEFLIYFQGNSAPDKSGLPSDRFSAERTGGSVSTLTIQRTQQEDSAVYLCASRLGTSGETQYFGPGTRLLVL.

V and J are TRBV20-1 and TRBJ2-7; 10 nucleotides agree with TRBD2. This CDR3 contains 15 residues. The V segment lost 3 bases and the J segment 1 base; nucleotides outside the gene matches: 6. Germline V gene sequence: CDR1 DFQATT, CDR2 SNEGSKA (reference sequence). DNA for the CDR3: TGCAGTGCTAGGCCAGGACTAGCGGCATCCTACGAGCAGTACTTC. Its protein product is CSARPGLAASYEQYF.

The CDR3 is CASSQVGFQETQYF. CDR3 in DNA: TGCGCCAGCAGCCAAGTGGGGTTCCAAGAGACCCAGTACTTC. This chain links TRBV4-1 with TRBJ2-5; D is unclear. The ends were cut back, 1 base at V and 1 base at J, with 7 bases in the middle. This CDR3 is 14 amino acids long. CDR1 MGHRA and CDR2 YSYEKL come from the germline V gene.

The rearrangement links TRBV6-2 or TRBV6-3 to TRBJ2-1; 16 bases agree with TRBD2. Germline V gene sequence: CDR1 MNHEY, CDR2 SVGEGT. This CDR3 comprises 14 residues. The ends lost 7 bases at V and 8 bases at J; junction bases unmatched: 2. The CDR3 reads CASMGLAGGHEQFF. The CDR3 nucleotides read TGTGCCAGCATGGGACTAGCGGGGGGGCATGAGCAGTTCTTC.

This clonotype came up a few times. This chain uses TRBV6-5 with TRBJ1-1; no firm D call. Germline V CDR1 and CDR2: MNHEY, SVGAGI. This CDR3 is 13 amino acids long. The V gene lost 4 bases and the J gene lost 7 bases, with 13 bases spanning the gap. The CDR3, as DNA: TGTGCCAGCAGTTCTCCATATTGGTATGAAGCTTTCTTT. Translation: CASSSPYWYEAFF.

The genes are TRBV7-6 and TRBJ2-3, with D unclear. The CDR3 is made up of 14 amino acids. Trimming stripped 4 bases from V and 6 bases from J, with 14 bases between. CDR1 SGHVS and CDR2 FNYEAQ come from the germline V gene. CDR3 nucleotide sequence: TGTGCCAGCAGCTCGAGACCCCTGGGGGATACGCAGTATTTT. It specifies CASSSRPLGDTQYF. The whole variable domain, remainder taken from reference TRBV7-6 and TRBJ2-3, is GAGVSQSPRYKVTKRGQDVALRCDPISGHVSLYWYRQALGQGPEFLTYFNYEAQQDKSGLPNDRFSAERPEGSISTLTIQRTEQRDSAMYRCASSSRPLGDTQYFGPGTRLTVL.

This clonotype came up a few times. CDR3 bases: TGTGCCAGCAGCCGTCAGTGGGATGAGCAGTTCTTC. Translation gives CASSRQWDEQFF. The chain recombines TRBV12-3 or TRBV12-4 with TRBJ2-1, with D unresolved. Trimming shortened V by 6 bases and J by 8 bases, and 11 bases separated the two germline ends. The CDR3 is made up of 12 amino acids.

The chain links TRBV20-1 to TRBJ1-1, with TRBD1 identical over 8 bases. The CDR3 covers 13 residues. In germline, CDR1 is DFQATT, CDR2 SNEGSKA (reference sequence). V was pared by 4 bases and J by 2 bases, with 3 bases of the junction left unmatched. The DNA for the CDR3 is TGCAGTGCTACCTCAGGGGGCAACACTGAAGCTTTCTTT. Translation: CSATSGGNTEAFF.

This clonotype was counted once. V and J are TRBV12-3 or TRBV12-4 and TRBJ1-2; no reliable D call. Trimming stripped 11 bases from V and 8 bases from J, with 21 bases between. This CDR3 spans 13 amino acids. CDR3: CASTEGSAYGYTF. The CDR3 DNA reads as TGTGCCTCGACGGAGGGCTCGGCTTACGGCTACACCTTC.

This clonotype was recorded at least ten times. The genes are TRBV7-2 and TRBJ1-1; D remains unclear. Trimming left V 5 bases short and J 11 bases short, with 12 bases between. The germline gives CDR1 SGHTA, CDR2 FQGNSA. The CDR3 totals 11 residues. DNA of the CDR3: TGTGCCAGCAGCCTCGGCCCCCTGGCTTTCTTT. This encodes CASSLGPLAFF.